Listed below are T cell receptor beta chains from one sample, sequenced in a study of cytomegalovirus exposure and HLA in healthy donors. The repertoire was sequenced with immunoSEQ multiplex PCR; TCRdb's copy has only in-frame clones and lacks some. The repertoire holds fewer than 110,000 clones, with 81% as singletons. Material: PBMCs. These receptors were taken from a young man in good health and CMV-seronegative. The CDR3 runs from the conserved cysteine through the conserved F or W. D genes are given only for firm matches. Only some rows state a clone size, as once, few, many or a class for expanded clones.

v_call,clone_size,d_call,j_call,cdr3_aa,cdr3_nt
TRBV15,.,TRBD2,TRBJ2-3,CATSREMGLAGGVTDTQYF,TGTGCCACCAGCAGAGAAATGGGTCTAGCGGGAGGCGTAACAGATACGCAGTATTTT
TRBV30,.,TRBD2,TRBJ2-3,CAWRQGTSRLTDTQYF,TGTGCCTGGAGACAAGGGACTAGCCGCCTGACAGATACGCAGTATTTT
TRBV6-5,.,.,TRBJ2-5,CASSYSPQYF,TGTGCCAGCAGTTACTCTCCTCAGTACTTC
TRBV6-5,.,TRBD2,TRBJ2-7,CASKPWTSGSYEQYF,TGTGCCAGCAAACCCTGGACTAGCGGCTCCTACGAGCAGTACTTC
TRBV29-1,.,TRBD1,TRBJ2-5,CSVQGIGETQYF,TGCAGCGTACAGGGGATTGGGGAGACCCAGTACTTC
TRBV5-1,.,TRBD1,TRBJ1-1,CASSLEGAERTEAFF,TGCGCCAGCAGCTTGGAGGGGGCTGAGAGGACTGAAGCTTTCTTT
TRBV19,.,.,TRBJ1-1,CASSPGLVNTEAFF,TGTGCCAGTAGCCCTGGGCTGGTGAACACTGAAGCTTTCTTT
TRBV4-1,once,TRBD1,TRBJ1-2,CASSSPPQGVMGYTF,TGCGCCAGCAGCTCCCCCCCCCAGGGGGTTATGGGCTACACCTTC
TRBV5-1,.,TRBD1,TRBJ1-1,CASSSTGGLNTEAFF,TGCGCCAGCAGCTCTACAGGGGGTTTAAACACTGAAGCTTTCTTT
TRBV6-6,.,.,TRBJ1-2,CASSGTGTTNYGYTF,TGTGCCAGCAGTGGAACCGGGACAACTAACTATGGCTACACCTTC
TRBV28,.,TRBD2,TRBJ2-7,CASREYRRNEQYF,TGTGCCTCGCGGGAGTACCGTCGGAACGAGCAGTACTTC
TRBV6-5,.,.,TRBJ1-2,CASSYSGGRYGYTF,TGTGCCAGCAGTTACTCGGGTGGGCGATATGGCTACACCTTC
TRBV19,.,TRBD1,TRBJ1-1,CASSRQGNTEAFF,TGTGCCAGTAGCCGACAGGGGAACACTGAAGCTTTCTTT
TRBV7-9,.,TRBD1,TRBJ2-3,CASSLGQGTDTQYF,TGTGCCAGCAGCTTGGGACAGGGCACAGATACGCAGTATTTT
TRBV27,.,.,TRBJ2-7,CASSLRTPHEQYF,TGTGCCAGCAGTTTACGGACTCCCCACGAGCAGTACTTC
TRBV9,.,TRBD1,TRBJ2-7,CASSAPHRGFYEQYF,TGTGCCAGCAGCGCCCCTCACAGGGGATTCTACGAGCAGTACTTC
TRBV9,.,TRBD1,TRBJ2-7,CASSARQGASDEQYF,TGTGCCAGCAGCGCTAGACAGGGGGCTTCTGACGAGCAGTACTTC
TRBV5-1,.,.,TRBJ1-4,CASSLGGYNEKLFF,TGCGCCAGCAGCTTGGGAGGATATAATGAAAAACTGTTTTTT
TRBV5-4,once,.,TRBJ1-2,CAVGQNGYGYTF,TGTGCCGTCGGACAGAACGGCTATGGCTACACCTTC
TRBV28,.,.,TRBJ2-3,CASSAGLDTQYF,TGTGCCAGCAGTGCCGGGTTGGATACGCAGTATTTT
TRBV4-1,.,TRBD2,TRBJ2-1,CASSRRGRSSYNEQFF,TGCGCCAGCAGCCGGCGGGGGAGGAGTTCCTACAATGAGCAGTTCTTC
TRBV6-1,.,.,TRBJ1-2,CASSTLGQTNYGYTF,TGTGCCAGCAGTACCCTAGGCCAGACCAACTATGGCTACACCTTC
TRBV6-6,.,TRBD2,TRBJ2-5,CASSGIAGEEETQYF,TGTGCCAGCAGTGGGATAGCGGGGGAGGAAGAGACCCAGTACTTC
TRBV4-2,.,.,TRBJ2-1,CASSQGTGGDYNEQFF,TGTGCCAGCAGCCAAGGGACTGGCGGTGACTACAATGAGCAGTTCTTC
TRBV10-2,.,.,TRBJ2-4,CASSDRVRNIQYF,TGCGCCAGCAGTGACAGGGTGCGAAACATTCAGTACTTC
TRBV6-5,once,TRBD1,TRBJ1-5,CASSSDRENQPQHF,TGTGCCAGCAGTTCGGACAGGGAAAATCAGCCCCAGCATTTT
TRBV7-3,.,.,TRBJ2-5,CASSTGGRETQYF,TGTGCCAGCAGCACCGGCGGCCGAGAGACCCAGTACTTC
TRBV19,once,.,TRBJ1-1,CASSMGRQMNTEAFF,TGTGCCAGTAGTATGGGGAGGCAAATGAACACTGAAGCTTTCTTT
TRBV19,.,.,TRBJ2-1,CASSIEADYNEQFF,TGTGCCAGTAGTATTGAGGCTGATTACAATGAGCAGTTCTTC
TRBV27,.,.,TRBJ1-3,CASSLGLQSGNTIYF,TGTGCCAGCAGTTTAGGCCTCCAGTCTGGAAACACCATATATTTT
TRBV11-2,.,TRBD1,TRBJ1-4,CASSLVQGAREKLFF,TGTGCCAGCAGCTTAGTGCAGGGGGCACGTGAAAAACTGTTTTTT
TRBV6-5,.,.,TRBJ1-1,CASSHPAGTEAFF,TGTGCCAGCAGCCACCCGGCAGGCACTGAAGCTTTCTTT
TRBV5-1,.,TRBD1,TRBJ2-2,CASSPGTGGELFF,TGCGCCAGCAGCCCAGGGACAGGCGGGGAGCTGTTTTTT
TRBV25-1,.,.,TRBJ1-5,CASSETQGGEPQHF,TGTGCCAGCAGTGAAACCCAGGGTGGAGAGCCCCAGCATTTT
TRBV28,once,TRBD1,TRBJ2-7,CASRYGGQGRYEQYF,TGTGCCAGCAGATACGGCGGACAGGGAAGGTACGAGCAGTACTTC
TRBV20-1,.,.,TRBJ1-5,CSVGSNQPQHF,TGCAGTGTCGGGAGCAATCAGCCCCAGCATTTT
TRBV7-3,once,TRBD1,TRBJ2-1,CASSPSGGNEQFF,TGTGCCAGCAGCCCTTCAGGGGGCAATGAGCAGTTCTTC
TRBV13,.,TRBD2,TRBJ2-7,CASSTLGGSSYEQYF,TGTGCCAGCAGCACCCTCGGGGGGAGCTCCTACGAGCAGTACTTC
TRBV9,.,TRBD2,TRBJ2-3,CASSPASSGSFYTQYF,TGTGCCAGCAGCCCAGCCTCTAGCGGGAGTTTCTATACGCAGTATTTT
TRBV19,.,.,TRBJ2-5,CASSIDGPAPETQYF,TGTGCCAGTAGTATAGATGGGCCTGCTCCAGAGACCCAGTACTTC
TRBV18,.,.,TRBJ2-2,CASSSRTAGTGELFF,TGTGCCAGCTCCAGCCGGACTGCGGGGACCGGGGAGCTGTTTTTT
TRBV30,.,.,TRBJ1-1,CAWSVQTEAFF,TGTGCCTGGAGTGTACAGACTGAAGCTTTCTTT